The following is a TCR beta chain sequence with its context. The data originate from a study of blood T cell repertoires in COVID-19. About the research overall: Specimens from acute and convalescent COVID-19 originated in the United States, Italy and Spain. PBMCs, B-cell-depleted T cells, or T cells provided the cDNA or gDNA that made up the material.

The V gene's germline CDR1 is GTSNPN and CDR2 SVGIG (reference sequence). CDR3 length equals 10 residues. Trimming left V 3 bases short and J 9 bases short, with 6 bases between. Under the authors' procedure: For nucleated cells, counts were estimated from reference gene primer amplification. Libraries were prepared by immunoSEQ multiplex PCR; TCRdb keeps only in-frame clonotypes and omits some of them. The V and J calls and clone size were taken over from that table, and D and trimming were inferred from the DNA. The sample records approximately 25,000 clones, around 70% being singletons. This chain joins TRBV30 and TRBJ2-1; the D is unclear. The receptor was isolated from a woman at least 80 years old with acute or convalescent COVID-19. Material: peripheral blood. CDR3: CAWSVVEQFF. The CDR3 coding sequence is TGTGCCTGGAGCGTAGTTGAGCAGTTCTTC.